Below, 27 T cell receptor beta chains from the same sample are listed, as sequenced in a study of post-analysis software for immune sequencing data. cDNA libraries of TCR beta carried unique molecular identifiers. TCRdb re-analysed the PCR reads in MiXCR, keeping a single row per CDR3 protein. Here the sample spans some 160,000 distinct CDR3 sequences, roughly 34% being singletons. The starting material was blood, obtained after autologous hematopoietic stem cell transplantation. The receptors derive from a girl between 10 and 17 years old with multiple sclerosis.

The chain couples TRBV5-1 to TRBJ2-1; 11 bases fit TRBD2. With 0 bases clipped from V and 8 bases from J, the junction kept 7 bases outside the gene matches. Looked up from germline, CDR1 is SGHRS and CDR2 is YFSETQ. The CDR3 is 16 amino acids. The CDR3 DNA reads TGCGCCAGCAGCTTGGCTGGGCTAGCGGGAGGTTATGAGCAGTTCTTC. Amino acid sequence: CASSLAGLAGGYEQFF.

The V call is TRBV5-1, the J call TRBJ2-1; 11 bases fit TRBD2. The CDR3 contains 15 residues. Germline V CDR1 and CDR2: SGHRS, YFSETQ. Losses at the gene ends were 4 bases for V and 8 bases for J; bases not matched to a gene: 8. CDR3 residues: CASSLSGRATDEQFF. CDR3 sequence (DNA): TGCGCCAGCAGCCTTAGCGGGAGGGCCACGGATGAGCAGTTCTTC.

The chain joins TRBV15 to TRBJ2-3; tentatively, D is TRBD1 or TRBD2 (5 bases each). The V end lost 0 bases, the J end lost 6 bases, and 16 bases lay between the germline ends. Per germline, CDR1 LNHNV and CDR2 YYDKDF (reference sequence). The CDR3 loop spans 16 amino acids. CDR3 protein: CATSRDRGSPWDTQYF. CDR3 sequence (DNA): TGTGCCACCAGCAGAGATCGGGGCAGCCCCTGGGATACGCAGTATTTT. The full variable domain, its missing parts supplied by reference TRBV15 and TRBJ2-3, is DAMVIQNPRYQVTQFGKPVTLSCSQTLNHNVMYWYQQKSSQAPKLLFHYYDKDFNNEADTPDNFQSRRPNTSFCFLDIRSPGLGDTAMYLCATSRDRGSPWDTQYFGPGTRLTVL.

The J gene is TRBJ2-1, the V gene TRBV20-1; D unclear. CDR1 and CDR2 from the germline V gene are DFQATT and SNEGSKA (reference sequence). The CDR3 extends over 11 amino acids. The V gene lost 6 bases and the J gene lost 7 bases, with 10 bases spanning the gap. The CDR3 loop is CSAPIGNEQFF. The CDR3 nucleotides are TGCAGTGCCCCTATCGGAAATGAGCAGTTCTTC.

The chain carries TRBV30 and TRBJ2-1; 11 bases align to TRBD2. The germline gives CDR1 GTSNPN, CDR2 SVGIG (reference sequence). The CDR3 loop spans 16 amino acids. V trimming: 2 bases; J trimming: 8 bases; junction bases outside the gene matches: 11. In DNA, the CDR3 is TGTGCCTGGAGTACACTAGCGGGAGTGGGGAGGGATGAGCAGTTCTTC. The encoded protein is CAWSTLAGVGRDEQFF.

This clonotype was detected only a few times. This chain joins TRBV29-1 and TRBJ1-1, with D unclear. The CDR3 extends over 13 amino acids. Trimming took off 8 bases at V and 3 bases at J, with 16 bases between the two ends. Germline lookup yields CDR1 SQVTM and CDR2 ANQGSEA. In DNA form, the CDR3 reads TGCAGCCATACCAGTAACGTGGACACTGAAGCTTTCTTT. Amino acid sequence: CSHTSNVDTEAFF.

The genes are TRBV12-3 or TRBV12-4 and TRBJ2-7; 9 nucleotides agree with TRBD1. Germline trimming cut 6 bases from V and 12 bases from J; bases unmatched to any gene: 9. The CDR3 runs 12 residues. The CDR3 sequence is CASSSNDRGMYF. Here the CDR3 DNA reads TGTGCCAGCAGCTCGAACGACAGGGGGATGTACTTC.

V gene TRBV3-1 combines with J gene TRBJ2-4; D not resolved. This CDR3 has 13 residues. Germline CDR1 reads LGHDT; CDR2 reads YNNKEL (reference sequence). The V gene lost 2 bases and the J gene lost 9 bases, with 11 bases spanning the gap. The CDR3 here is CASSQSRLGIQYF. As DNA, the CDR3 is TGTGCCAGCAGCCAAAGCCGCCTGGGCATTCAGTACTTC.

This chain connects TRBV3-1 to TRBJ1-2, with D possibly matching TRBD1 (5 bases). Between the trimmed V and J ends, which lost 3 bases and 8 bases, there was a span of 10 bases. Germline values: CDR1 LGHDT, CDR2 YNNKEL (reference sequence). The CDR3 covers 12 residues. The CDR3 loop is CASSHLTGGYTF. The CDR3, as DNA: TGTGCCAGCAGCCACCTAACAGGAGGCTACACCTTC.

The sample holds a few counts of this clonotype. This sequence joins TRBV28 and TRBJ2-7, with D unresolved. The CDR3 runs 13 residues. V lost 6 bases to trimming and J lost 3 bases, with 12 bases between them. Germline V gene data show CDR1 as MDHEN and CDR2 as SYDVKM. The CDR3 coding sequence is TGTGCCAGCAGGGCAGGTATGCGCTACGAGCAGTACTTC. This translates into CASRAGMRYEQYF. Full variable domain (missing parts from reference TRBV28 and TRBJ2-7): DVKVTQSSRYLVKRTGEKVFLECVQDMDHENMFWYRQDPGLGLRLIYFSYDVKMKEKGDIPEGYSVSREKKERFSLILESASTNQTSMYLCASRAGMRYEQYFGPGTRLTVT.

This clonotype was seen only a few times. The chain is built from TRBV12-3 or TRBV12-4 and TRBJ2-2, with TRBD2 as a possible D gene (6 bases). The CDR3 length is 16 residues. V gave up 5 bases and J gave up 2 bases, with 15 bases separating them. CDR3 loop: CASSPWVADNTGELFF. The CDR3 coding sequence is TGTGCCAGCAGTCCTTGGGTAGCGGATAACACCGGGGAGCTGTTTTTT.

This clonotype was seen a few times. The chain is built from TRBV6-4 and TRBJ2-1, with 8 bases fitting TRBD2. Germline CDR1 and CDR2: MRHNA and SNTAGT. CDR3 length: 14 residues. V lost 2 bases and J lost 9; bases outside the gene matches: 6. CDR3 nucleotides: TGTGCCAGCAGTGACGGTAGCGGGAAGGGTGAGCAGTTCTTC. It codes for CASSDGSGKGEQFF.

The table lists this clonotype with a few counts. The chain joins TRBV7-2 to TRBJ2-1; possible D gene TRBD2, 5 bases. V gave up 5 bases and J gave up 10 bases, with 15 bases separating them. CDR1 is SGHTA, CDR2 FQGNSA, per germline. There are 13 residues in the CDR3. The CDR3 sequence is CASSPGRAAEQFF. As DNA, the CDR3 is TGTGCCAGCAGCCCCGGACGAGCGGCAGAGCAGTTCTTC.

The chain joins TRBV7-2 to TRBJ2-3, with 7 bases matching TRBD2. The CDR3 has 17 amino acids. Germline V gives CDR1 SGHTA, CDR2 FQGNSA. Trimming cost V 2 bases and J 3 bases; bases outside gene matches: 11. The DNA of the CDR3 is TGTGCCAGCAGCTTATCCCCCCCTGGGCGGGAGACAGATACGCAGTATTTT. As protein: CASSLSPPGRETDTQYF.

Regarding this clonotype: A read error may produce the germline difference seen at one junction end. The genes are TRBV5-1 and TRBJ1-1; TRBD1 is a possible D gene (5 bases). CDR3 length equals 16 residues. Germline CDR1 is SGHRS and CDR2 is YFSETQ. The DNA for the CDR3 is TGCGCCAGCAGCTTGCGGCAGGGCGGCGTGAACACTGAAACTTTCTTT. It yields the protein CASSLRQGGVNTETFF.

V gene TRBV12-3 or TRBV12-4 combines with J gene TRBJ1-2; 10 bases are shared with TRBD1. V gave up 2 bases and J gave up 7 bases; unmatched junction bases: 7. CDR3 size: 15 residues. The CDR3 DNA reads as TGTGCCAGCAGTTTAACCGGGACAGGGGAGGCTGGCTACACCTTC. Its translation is CASSLTGTGEAGYTF.

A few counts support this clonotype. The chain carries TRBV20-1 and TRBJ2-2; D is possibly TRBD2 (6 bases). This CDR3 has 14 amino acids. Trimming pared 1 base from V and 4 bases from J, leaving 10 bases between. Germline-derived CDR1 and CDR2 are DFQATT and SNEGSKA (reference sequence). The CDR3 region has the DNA TGCAGTGCTAGAGTGGTGGGAGGCACCGGGGAGCTGTTTTTT. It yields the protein CSARVVGGTGELFF.

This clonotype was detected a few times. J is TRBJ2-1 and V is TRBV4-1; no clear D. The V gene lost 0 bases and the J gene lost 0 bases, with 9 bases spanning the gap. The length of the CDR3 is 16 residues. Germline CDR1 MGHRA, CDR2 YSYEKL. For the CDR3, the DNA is TGCGCCAGCAGCCAAGATCGAAGTAGCTCCTACAATGAGCAGTTCTTC. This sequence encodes CASSQDRSSSYNEQFF.

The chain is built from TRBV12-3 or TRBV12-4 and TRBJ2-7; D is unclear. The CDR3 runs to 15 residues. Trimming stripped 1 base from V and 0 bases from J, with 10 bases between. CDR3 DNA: TGTGCCAGCAGTTTAGATATGATAAGCTCCTACGAGCAGTACTTC. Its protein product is CASSLDMISSYEQYF.

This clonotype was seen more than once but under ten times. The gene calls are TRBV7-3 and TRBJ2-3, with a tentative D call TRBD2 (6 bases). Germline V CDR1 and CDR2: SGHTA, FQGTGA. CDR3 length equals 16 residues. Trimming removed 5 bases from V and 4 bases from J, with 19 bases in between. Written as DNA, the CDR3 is TGTGCCAGCAGCCCCAAAGGCGGGATAGGTGCAGATACGCAGTATTTT. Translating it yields CASSPKGGIGADTQYF. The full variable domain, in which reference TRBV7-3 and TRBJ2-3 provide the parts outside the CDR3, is GAGVSQTPSNKVTEKGKYVELRCDPISGHTALYWYRQSLGQGPEFLIYFQGTGAADDSGLPNDRFFAVRPEGSVSTLKIQRTERGDSAVYLCASSPKGGIGADTQYFGPGTRLTVL.

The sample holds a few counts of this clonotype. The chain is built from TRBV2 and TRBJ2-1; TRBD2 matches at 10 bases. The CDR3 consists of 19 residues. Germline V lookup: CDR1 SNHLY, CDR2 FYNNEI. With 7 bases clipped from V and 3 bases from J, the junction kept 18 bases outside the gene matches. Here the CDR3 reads CASTRTAPRLAGDYNEQFF. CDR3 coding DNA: TGTGCCAGCACCCGAACAGCGCCCAGACTAGCGGGTGACTACAATGAGCAGTTCTTC.

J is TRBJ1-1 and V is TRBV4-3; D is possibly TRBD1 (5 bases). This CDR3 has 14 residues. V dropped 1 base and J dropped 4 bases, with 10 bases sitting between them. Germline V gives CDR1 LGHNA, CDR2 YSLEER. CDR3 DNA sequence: TGCGCCAGCAGCCAAGGAGGCGGGGGCACTGAAGCTTTCTTT. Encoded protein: CASSQGGGGTEAFF.

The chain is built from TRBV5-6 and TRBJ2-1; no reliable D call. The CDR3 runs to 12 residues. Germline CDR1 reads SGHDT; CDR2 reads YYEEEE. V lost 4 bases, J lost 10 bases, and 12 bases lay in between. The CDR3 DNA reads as TGTGCCAGCAGCCCCCCGTCCAGGGAGCAGTTCTTC. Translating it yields CASSPPSREQFF.

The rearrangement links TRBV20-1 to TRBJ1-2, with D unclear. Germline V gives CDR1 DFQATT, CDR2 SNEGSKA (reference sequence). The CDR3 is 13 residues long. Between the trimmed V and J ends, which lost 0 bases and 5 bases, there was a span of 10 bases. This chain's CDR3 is CSAREGSRYGYTF. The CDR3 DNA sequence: TGCAGTGCTAGAGAGGGGTCTCGGTATGGCTACACCTTC.

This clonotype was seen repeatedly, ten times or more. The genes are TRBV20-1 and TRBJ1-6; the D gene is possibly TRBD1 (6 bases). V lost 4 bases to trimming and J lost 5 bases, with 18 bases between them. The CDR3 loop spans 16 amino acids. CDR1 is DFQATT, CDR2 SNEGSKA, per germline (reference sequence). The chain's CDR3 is CSANTGSRRDNSPLHF. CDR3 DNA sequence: TGCAGTGCTAATACAGGGTCTCGAAGGGATAATTCACCCCTCCACTTT.

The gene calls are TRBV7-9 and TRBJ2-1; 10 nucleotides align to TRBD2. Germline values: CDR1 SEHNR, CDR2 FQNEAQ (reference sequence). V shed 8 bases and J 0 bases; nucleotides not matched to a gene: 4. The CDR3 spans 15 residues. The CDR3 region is CASHPSGSSYNEQFF. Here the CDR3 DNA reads TGTGCCAGCCACCCTAGCGGGAGCTCCTACAATGAGCAGTTCTTC.

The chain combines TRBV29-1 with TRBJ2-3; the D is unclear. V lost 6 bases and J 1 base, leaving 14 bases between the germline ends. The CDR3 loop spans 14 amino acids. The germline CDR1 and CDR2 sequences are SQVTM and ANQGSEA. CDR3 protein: CSVGDPSGTDTQYF. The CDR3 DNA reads TGCAGCGTCGGAGACCCGTCTGGCACAGATACGCAGTATTTT.